These 20 T cell receptor beta chains share one sample of origin, sequenced in a study of molecular identifiers for immune sequencing clone quantification. Each CDR3 protein is one row after TCRdb ran MiXCR on the PCR reads. The profile shows a few hundred thousand distinct CDR3 sequences, 20% to 25% of them singletons. Sample: naive CD8+ T cells from blood, with Jurkat cell RNA spiked in. Subset meaning: FACS-sorted CD8+CD4-CCR7+CD45RA+ naive T cells. The receptors shown here come from a human donor in good health. Some libraries in this study had Jurkat cell RNA spiked in.

Of note for this clonotype: A much larger clone is a single base away; this may be a read error. V gene TRBV27 combines with J gene TRBJ1-1; the D gene is possibly TRBD1 (6 bases). The CDR3 is 14 amino acids. CDR1 MNHEY and CDR2 SMNVEV come from the germline V gene (reference sequence). V was clipped by 1 base and J by 5 bases, with 11 bases between them. As DNA, the CDR3 is TGTGCCAGCAGTTTATTGGCAGGGGATACTGAAGCTTTCTTT. This sequence encodes CASSLLAGDTEAFF.

This clonotype was observed at least ten times. This chain uses TRBV5-1 with TRBJ1-5, with unresolved D. V was trimmed by 3 bases and J by 4 bases, leaving 23 bases between them. Germline loops: CDR1 SGHRS, CDR2 YFSETQ. The CDR3 consists of 18 residues. The chain's CDR3 is CASSSRPTDEVTNQPQHF. CDR3 coding DNA: TGCGCCAGCAGCTCAAGACCAACAGATGAAGTAACAAATCAGCCCCAGCATTTT. The full variable domain, with the rest looked up from reference TRBV5-1 and TRBJ1-5, is KAGVTQTPRYLIKTRGQQVTLSCSPISGHRSVSWYQQTPGQGLQFLFEYFSETQRNKGNFPGRFSGRQFSNSRSEMNVSTLELGDSALYLCASSSRPTDEVTNQPQHFGDGTRLSIL.

In this sample, this clonotype turned up a few times. The CDR3, as DNA: TGCGCCAGCAGCCAAGATCTGAGTGGCAGGGGACCTTATGGCTACACCTTC. It codes for CASSQDLSGRGPYGYTF. The J gene is TRBJ1-2, the V gene TRBV4-1; possible D gene TRBD1, 6 bases. The ends were cut back, 0 bases at V and 5 bases at J, with 19 bases in the middle. This CDR3 is built from 17 residues. Germline CDR1 and CDR2: MGHRA and YSYEKL.

This clonotype was detected many times. The rearrangement joins TRBV5-5 to TRBJ2-7; D is unresolved. Trimming took 4 bases from V and 2 from J, leaving 10 bases between them. The CDR3 is 13 residues long. Germline V gives CDR1 SGHKS, CDR2 YYEKEE (reference sequence). The CDR3 sequence: CASSRTATYEQYF. For the CDR3, the DNA is TGTGCCAGCAGCCGGACGGCAACCTACGAGCAGTACTTC.

Ten or more counts support this clonotype. The chain is built from TRBV4-3 and TRBJ1-1; D remains unclear. In germline, CDR1 is LGHNA, CDR2 YSLEER. V was pared by 4 bases and J by 1 base, with 10 bases between. The length of the CDR3 is 14 residues. This CDR3 is CASSPRDKNTEAFF. DNA of the CDR3: TGCGCCAGCAGCCCACGCGACAAGAACACTGAAGCTTTCTTT.

This clonotype has a handful of counts. This chain joins TRBV4-3 and TRBJ2-6; D perhaps matches TRBD2 (5 bases). Germline loops: CDR1 LGHNA, CDR2 YSLEER. CDR3 size: 19 residues. Trimming cost V 4 bases and J 0 bases, with 19 bases left between them. CDR3 region: CASSPWSLDGNSGANVLTF. The CDR3 coding sequence is TGCGCCAGCAGCCCATGGAGTTTGGACGGGAACTCTGGGGCCAACGTCCTGACTTTC.

This clonotype was recorded many times. Here the CDR3 reads CAWSLGSSYEQYF. CDR3 DNA: TGTGCCTGGAGTCTAGGGAGCTCCTACGAGCAGTACTTC. The gene calls are TRBV30 and TRBJ2-7; the D gene is possibly TRBD2 (5 bases). CDR3 size: 13 residues. From germline, CDR1 is GTSNPN and CDR2 SVGIG (reference sequence). With 2 bases removed from V and 0 bases from J, the gap between germline ends came to 8 bases.

This clonotype was seen a handful of times. V gene TRBV5-6 combines with J gene TRBJ1-2; D not resolved. CDR1 SGHDT and CDR2 YYEEEE come from the germline V gene. Deletions cut 2 bases from V and 8 bases from J, with 19 bases between. The CDR3 loop spans 15 amino acids. CDR3 protein: CASSFGAGPNAGYTF. CDR3 sequence (DNA): TGTGCCAGCAGCTTTGGTGCGGGCCCAAATGCCGGCTACACCTTC.

The V and J genes are TRBV5-6 and TRBJ2-5; D might be TRBD1 or TRBD2, each matching 5 bases. Germline CDR1 is SGHDT and CDR2 is YYEEEE. V gave up 5 bases and J gave up 5 bases, with 16 bases separating them. The CDR3 totals 14 residues. Here the CDR3 reads CASSPGVGVETQYF. The CDR3 coding sequence is TGTGCCAGCAGTCCCGGAGTGGGGGTGGAGACCCAGTACTTC.

The chain has TRBV5-6 and TRBJ1-3, with a possible D match to TRBD1 (6 bases). V was pared by 1 base and J by 3 bases, with 11 bases between. Germline V gives CDR1 SGHDT, CDR2 YYEEEE. The CDR3 has 15 residues. DNA for the CDR3: TGTGCCAGCAGCTTGAGGAGGGGGAGTGGAAACACCATATATTTT. This codes for CASSLRRGSGNTIYF.

Many counts were recorded for this clonotype. The chain links TRBV29-1 to TRBJ1-4; D perhaps matches TRBD1 (5 bases). Germline V gives CDR1 SQVTM, CDR2 ANQGSEA. V lost 0 bases and J 7 bases, leaving 18 bases between the germline ends. This CDR3 is built from 16 residues. The CDR3 reads CSVEDSVVQGGEKLFF. The CDR3 DNA reads TGCAGCGTTGAAGATTCTGTCGTGCAGGGTGGTGAAAAACTGTTTTTT. The whole variable domain, remainder taken from reference TRBV29-1 and TRBJ1-4, is SAVISQKPSRDICQRGTSLTIQCQVDSQVTMMFWYRQQPGQSLTLIATANQGSEATYESGFVIDKFPISRPNLTFSTLTVSNMSPEDSSIYLCSVEDSVVQGGEKLFFGSGTQLSVL.

This clonotype was observed a few times. The rearrangement joins TRBV5-4 to TRBJ2-7; no clear D. This CDR3 contains 14 residues. The germline V gene encodes CDR1 SGHNT and CDR2 YYREEE (reference sequence). Between the trimmed V and J ends, which lost 0 bases and 3 bases, there was a span of 10 bases. The CDR3 spells CASSLDQHYYEQYF. For the CDR3, the DNA is TGTGCCAGCAGCTTGGACCAGCACTACTACGAGCAGTACTTC.

This chain joins TRBV20-1 and TRBJ2-5; D may be TRBD2 (7 bases). Deletions cut 3 bases from V and 1 base from J, with 15 bases between. The CDR3 runs to 15 residues. Germline assignment: CDR1 DFQATT and CDR2 SNEGSKA (reference sequence). The CDR3 loop reads CSASLLAGAQETQYF. For the CDR3, the DNA is TGCAGTGCTAGCCTCCTGGCGGGGGCCCAAGAGACCCAGTACTTC.

The CDR3 protein is CASTEVGGGEQYF. The CDR3 coding sequence is TGTGCCAGCACCGAAGTGGGGGGCGGCGAGCAGTACTTC. V and J are TRBV5-7 and TRBJ2-7; D is perhaps TRBD1 or TRBD2 (6 bases each). TRBV5-7 is labeled an ORF, and its function is uncertain. Trimming shortened V by 6 bases and J by 6 bases, and 16 bases separated the two germline ends. The CDR3 loop spans 13 amino acids.

This clonotype was detected many times. The chain uses TRBV29-1 and TRBJ1-1; a possible D gene is TRBD1 (6 bases). Germline values: CDR1 SQVTM, CDR2 ANQGSEA. Deletions cut 0 bases from V and 13 bases from J, with 15 bases between. The CDR3 is 12 amino acids. In DNA form, the CDR3 reads TGCAGCGTTGAAGAGGGGGGACAAAAGGTTTTCTTT. This sequence encodes CSVEEGGQKVFF.

This sequence joins TRBV13 and TRBJ2-2, with D possibly being TRBD2 (5 bases). The CDR3 totals 14 residues. Trimming left V 3 bases short and J 6 bases short, with 11 bases between. The germline gives CDR1 PRHDT, CDR2 FYEKMQ (reference sequence). CDR3 in DNA: TGTGCCAGCAGCTTCCCAGGACTCGCCGGGGAGCTGTTTTTT. Protein sequence: CASSFPGLAGELFF.

CDR3: CASSQDRASGRVTDTQYF. CDR3 nucleotide sequence: TGCGCCAGCAGCCAAGATAGGGCTAGCGGGAGAGTAACAGATACGCAGTATTTT. This sequence joins TRBV4-3 and TRBJ2-3, with 10 bases matching TRBD2. CDR3 size: 18 residues. Germline V gene sequence: CDR1 LGHNA, CDR2 YSLEER. V lost 0 bases to trimming and J lost 3 bases; unmatched junction nucleotides: 9.

The rearrangement joins TRBV28 to TRBJ2-3, with D perhaps TRBD1 (5 bases). The CDR3 is made up of 13 amino acids. Deletions cut 11 bases from V and 6 bases from J, with 18 bases between. Germline values: CDR1 MDHEN, CDR2 SYDVKM. The CDR3 is CAGISGWWDTQYF. The CDR3 DNA follows: TGTGCCGGCATTTCAGGGTGGTGGGATACGCAGTATTTT.

This clonotype was detected a few times. The V call is TRBV7-9, the J call TRBJ2-7, with TRBD2 matching 8 bases. Germline V lookup: CDR1 SEHNR, CDR2 FQNEAQ (reference sequence). With V trimmed by 3 bases and J by 2 bases, 15 bases remained unmatched. The CDR3 runs to 18 residues. CDR3 in DNA: TGTGCCAGCAGCTTCCCCAGGGAGTGGCATAGCGGGGCCTACGAGCAGTACTTC. Its translation: CASSFPREWHSGAYEQYF.

This clonotype was recorded many times. The rearrangement uses TRBV9 and TRBJ1-1; 7 nucleotides match TRBD1. The germline V gene encodes CDR1 SGDLS and CDR2 YYNGEE. Germline trimming cut 3 bases from V and 8 bases from J; bases unmatched to any gene: 10. The CDR3 loop spans 14 amino acids. The CDR3 reads CASSGNREQGEAFF. CDR3 nucleotides: TGTGCCAGCAGCGGAAACAGAGAACAGGGGGAAGCTTTCTTT.